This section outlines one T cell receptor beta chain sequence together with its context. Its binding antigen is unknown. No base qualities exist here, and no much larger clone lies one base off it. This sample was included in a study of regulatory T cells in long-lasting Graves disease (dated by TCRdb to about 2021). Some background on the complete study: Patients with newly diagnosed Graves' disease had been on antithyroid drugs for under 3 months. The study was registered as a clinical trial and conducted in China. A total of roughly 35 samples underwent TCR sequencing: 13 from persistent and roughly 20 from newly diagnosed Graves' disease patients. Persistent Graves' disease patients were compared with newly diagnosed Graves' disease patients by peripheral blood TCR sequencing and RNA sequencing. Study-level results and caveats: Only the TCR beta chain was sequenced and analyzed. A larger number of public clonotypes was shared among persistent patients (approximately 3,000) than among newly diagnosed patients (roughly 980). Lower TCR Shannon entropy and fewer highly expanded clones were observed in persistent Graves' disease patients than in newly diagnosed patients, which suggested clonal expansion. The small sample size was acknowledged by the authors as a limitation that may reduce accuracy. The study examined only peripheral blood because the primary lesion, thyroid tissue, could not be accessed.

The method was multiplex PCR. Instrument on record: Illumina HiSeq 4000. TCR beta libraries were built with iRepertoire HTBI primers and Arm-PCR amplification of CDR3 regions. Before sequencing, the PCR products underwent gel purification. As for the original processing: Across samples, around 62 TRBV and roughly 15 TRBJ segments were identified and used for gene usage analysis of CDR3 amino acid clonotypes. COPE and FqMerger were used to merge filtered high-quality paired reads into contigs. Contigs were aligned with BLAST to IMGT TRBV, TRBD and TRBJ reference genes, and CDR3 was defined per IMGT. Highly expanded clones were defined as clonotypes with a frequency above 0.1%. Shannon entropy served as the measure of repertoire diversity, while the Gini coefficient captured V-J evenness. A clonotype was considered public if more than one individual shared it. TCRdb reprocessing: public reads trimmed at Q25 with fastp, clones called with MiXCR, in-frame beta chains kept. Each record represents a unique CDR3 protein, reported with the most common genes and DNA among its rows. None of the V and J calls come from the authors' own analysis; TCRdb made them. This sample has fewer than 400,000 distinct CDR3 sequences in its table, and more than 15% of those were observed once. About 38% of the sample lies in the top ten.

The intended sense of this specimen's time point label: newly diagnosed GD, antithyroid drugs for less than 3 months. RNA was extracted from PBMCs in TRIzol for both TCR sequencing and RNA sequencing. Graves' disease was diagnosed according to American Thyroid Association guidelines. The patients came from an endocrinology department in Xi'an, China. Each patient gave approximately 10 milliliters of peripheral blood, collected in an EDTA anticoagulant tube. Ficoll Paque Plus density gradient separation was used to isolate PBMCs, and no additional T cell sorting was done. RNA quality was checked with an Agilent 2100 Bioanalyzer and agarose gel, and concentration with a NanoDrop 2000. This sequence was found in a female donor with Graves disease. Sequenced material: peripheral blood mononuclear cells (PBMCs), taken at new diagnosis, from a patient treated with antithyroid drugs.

This receptor has the CDR3 CASKHDRDDEQFF. The nucleotides read TGTGCCAGCAAGCATGACAGGGACGATGAGCAGTTCTTC. The chain employs TRBV2 and TRBJ2-1; 7 of the junction bases match TRBD1. The germline V end is reduced by 7 bases and the J end by 8 bases; junction bases left unmatched: 8. There are 13 amino acids in the CDR3, from cysteine to phenylalanine inclusive. Of all the DNA, just the CDR3 is kept, 39 bases in frame from base 1. In the germline V gene, CDR1 corresponds to SNHLY and CDR2 to FYNNEI.